What follows are 2 T cell receptor beta chains derived from one specimen sequenced in a study of control samples from healthy donors and cancer patients. Sequenced by immunoSEQ multiplex PCR; TCRdb stores in-frame clones only, minus some. This table holds around 45,000 clones, 60% to 80% found once. Material: formalin-fixed, paraffin-embedded tissue. These receptors were taken from a male donor with melanoma.

This chain uses TRBV9 with TRBJ2-7; 9 bases are shared with TRBD2. Germline assignment: CDR1 SGDLS and CDR2 YYNGEE. CDR3 length: 14 residues. The junction had 7 bases not matched to a gene; V was cut back by 4 bases and J by 5 bases. CDR3 nucleotides: TGTGCCAGCAGCATTAGCGGGAGATTGGACGAGCAGTACTTC. Amino acid sequence: CASSISGRLDEQYF.

The chain is built from TRBV11-2 and TRBJ2-7; D is undetermined. Germline V gene sequence: CDR1 SGHAT, CDR2 FQNNGV. Trimming pared 0 bases from V and 4 bases from J, leaving 7 bases between. The CDR3 extends over 13 amino acids. Here the CDR3 DNA reads TGTGCCAGCAGCTTAGATCGGGCGTACGAGCAGTACTTC. The encoded protein is CASSLDRAYEQYF.